The 24 T cell receptor beta chains below were found in one sample sequenced in a study of blood T cells in healthy people across ages. A second about 7 to 12 cycle PCR used barcoded and J-beta primers. TCRdb called the 5' RACE reads again in MiXCR, with one record for every CDR3 protein. The sample contains 1.5 million to 2 million distinct CDR3 sequences, roughly 30% of which appear only once. The material sequenced was blood. These receptors all stem from a woman in her twenties or thirties in good health.

This clonotype was recorded at least ten times. The chain is built from TRBV18 and TRBJ2-7, with 11 positions matching TRBD2. V dropped 4 bases and J dropped 3; count of bases not matched to a gene: 11. Germline V gene data show CDR1 as KGHSH and CDR2 as LQKENI. CDR3 length equals 17 residues. The CDR3 loop reads CASSHSGRAPSGYEQYF. CDR3 sequence (DNA): TGTGCCAGCTCACATAGCGGGAGGGCCCCTTCTGGCTACGAGCAGTACTTC.

The chain uses TRBV3-1 and TRBJ2-3, with 7 nucleotides matching TRBD1. Germline V gene lookup returns CDR1 LGHDT and CDR2 YNNKEL (reference sequence). J gave up 9 bases and V 1 base, and 13 bases lay outside the gene matches. This CDR3 spans 16 amino acids. The CDR3 reads CASSQARDRAAITQYF. CDR3 nucleotides: TGTGCCAGCAGCCAAGCCCGGGACAGAGCCGCCATCACGCAGTATTTT.

This clonotype occurred a few times. The chain joins TRBV5-1 to TRBJ1-1, with a possible D match to TRBD1 (5 bases). V gave up 0 bases and J gave up 10 bases, with 13 bases separating them. Per germline, CDR1 SGHRS and CDR2 YFSETQ. The CDR3 runs 13 residues. The CDR3 bases are TGCGCCAGCAGCTTGGGGCAGGGTGGAGGAGCTTTCTTT. Amino acid sequence: CASSLGQGGGAFF.

In this sample, this clonotype turned up many times. The chain carries TRBV19 and TRBJ2-1; D is unresolved. The length of the CDR3 is 13 residues. Per the germline V gene, CDR1 is LNHDA and CDR2 is SQIVND (reference sequence). Trimming took off 1 base at V and 4 bases at J, with 5 bases between the two ends. This CDR3 is CASSIGRYNEQFF. CDR3 sequence (DNA): TGTGCCAGTAGTATAGGAAGGTACAATGAGCAGTTCTTC.

V and J are TRBV4-3 and TRBJ2-1; D might be TRBD2 (6 bases). Between the trimmed V and J ends, which lost 0 bases and 6 bases, there was a span of 9 bases. Germline assignment: CDR1 LGHNA and CDR2 YSLEER. This CDR3 comprises 14 residues. This chain's CDR3 is CASSQDLARNEQFF. CDR3 coding DNA: TGCGCCAGCAGCCAAGACCTAGCGCGCAATGAGCAGTTCTTC.

J is TRBJ2-5 and V is TRBV10-1; tentative D call: TRBD1 (5 bases). CDR3 length: 13 residues. Trimming removed 5 bases from V and 5 bases from J, with 12 bases in between. Germline CDR1 and CDR2: WNHNN and SYGVQD (reference sequence). Here the CDR3 DNA reads TGCGCCAGCAGTAGACAGTTAGGGGAGACCCAGTACTTC. Amino acids: CASSRQLGETQYF.

This clonotype appeared a few times. One end of the junction does not line up with germline, which may come from a read error. The rearrangement links TRBV11-2 to TRBJ1-5; D is undetermined. This CDR3 has 15 amino acids. Germline CDR1 reads SGHAT; CDR2 reads FQNNGV. CDR3: CASSLNDNSNQPQHF. DNA for the CDR3: TGCGCCAGCAGCTTAAACGACAATAGCAATCAGCCCCAGCATTTT. Full variable domain (outside the CDR3, taken from reference TRBV11-2 and TRBJ1-5): EAGVAQSPRYKIIEKRQSVAFWCNPISGHATLYWYQQILGQGPKLLIQFQNNGVVDDSQLPKDRFSAERLKGVDSTLKIQPAKLEDSAVYLCASSLNDNSNQPQHFGDGTRLSIL.

The J gene is TRBJ1-4, the V gene TRBV10-3, with D perhaps matching TRBD1 (5 bases). Germline loops: CDR1 ENHRY, CDR2 SYGVKD. V lost 8 bases and J 5 bases, leaving 12 bases between the germline ends. CDR3 length equals 13 residues. The CDR3 DNA is TGTGCCATCGGCGGGACGGAAAATGAAAAACTGTTTTTT. Protein: CAIGGTENEKLFF.

The gene calls are TRBV3-1 and TRBJ2-1; D call uncertain. Trimming removed 1 base from V and 4 bases from J, with 17 bases in between. The germline V gene has CDR1 LGHDT and CDR2 YNNKEL (reference sequence). CDR3 size: 17 residues. CDR3 in DNA: TGTGCCAGCAGCCAAGTAATCGGAATGGGCCCATACAATGAGCAGTTCTTC. Translating it yields CASSQVIGMGPYNEQFF.

Remarks on this clonotype: One junction end disagrees with the germline gene, perhaps due to a read error. This rearrangement joins TRBV10-2 to TRBJ2-1; D remains ambiguous. Germline V gives CDR1 WSHSY, CDR2 SAAADI. The CDR3 is 11 residues long. The chain's CDR3 is CAGSERSEQFF. CDR3 DNA sequence: TGCGCCGGCAGTGAGAGAAGTGAGCAGTTCTTC.

This clonotype was detected ten times or more. The chain recombines TRBV15 with TRBJ1-2; 7 nucleotides line up with TRBD1. The V and J ends lost 3 bases and 7 bases, in that order; junction bases with no gene match: 5. Germline values: CDR1 LNHNV, CDR2 YYDKDF (reference sequence). CDR3 length equals 13 residues. CDR3 DNA sequence: TGTGCCACCAGCAGTGCAGGGGGTCGTGGCTACACCTTC. It yields the protein CATSSAGGRGYTF.

This clonotype was counted between two and nine times. The CDR3 DNA reads as TGTGCCAGCAGCCCCCCAGTAGCGGGAGGAGCCAAAAACATTCAGTACTTC. This encodes CASSPPVAGGAKNIQYF. This chain uses TRBV7-8 with TRBJ2-4, with 10 bases lining up with TRBD2. CDR3 length equals 17 residues. Looked up from germline, CDR1 is SGHVS and CDR2 is FQNEAQ. Trimming cost V 5 bases and J 0 bases; bases outside gene matches: 7. Supplemented by reference TRBV7-8 and TRBJ2-4, the full variable domain reads GAGVSQSPRYKVAKRGQDVALRCDPISGHVSLFWYQQALGQGPEFLTYFQNEAQLDKSGLPSDRFFAERPEGSVSTLKIQRTQQEDSAVYLCASSPPVAGGAKNIQYFGAGTRLSVL.

The rearrangement links TRBV6-2 or TRBV6-3 to TRBJ2-3, with D uncertain. Germline CDR1 MNHEY, CDR2 SVGEGT. CDR3 size: 14 residues. The germline V and J ends were trimmed by 7 bases and 3 bases, with 14 bases remaining between them. The CDR3 protein is CASTTPLGTDTQYF. The CDR3 coding sequence is TGTGCCAGCACCACACCGCTAGGGACAGATACGCAGTATTTT.

There are a few counts of this clonotype. The V and J genes are TRBV7-9 and TRBJ1-6; D may be TRBD1 (5 bases). The V gene's germline CDR1 is SEHNR and CDR2 FQNEAQ (reference sequence). This CDR3 contains 16 residues. Between the trimmed V and J ends, which lost 7 bases and 3 bases, there was a span of 16 bases. The CDR3 DNA reads TGTGCCAGCACATACCTTCCGGGGGACTATAATTCACCCCTCCACTTT. This sequence encodes CASTYLPGDYNSPLHF.

J is TRBJ1-1 and V is TRBV29-1; no clear D. The V end lost 4 bases, the J end lost 0 bases, and 15 bases lay between the germline ends. This CDR3 is 15 amino acids long. Germline V gives CDR1 SQVTM, CDR2 ANQGSEA. The CDR3 nucleotides are TGCAGCGTTGTTTTTGGTATTACTCTGAACACTGAAGCTTTCTTT. It yields the protein CSVVFGITLNTEAFF.

This clonotype was seen a few times. This chain's CDR3 is CASSLGRGPTTGETQYF. CDR3 DNA sequence: TGTGCCAGCAGCTTAGGGCGGGGCCCCACCACAGGGGAGACCCAGTACTTC. The chain links TRBV7-7 to TRBJ2-5, with D possibly called TRBD1 or TRBD2 (6 bases each). This CDR3 contains 17 residues. V dropped 1 base and J dropped 5 bases, with 20 bases sitting between them. In germline, CDR1 is SSHAT, CDR2 FNYEAQ (reference sequence).

This clonotype was found many times. The CDR3 region is CASGRGQNYGYTF. The CDR3 DNA follows: TGTGCCAGCGGACGGGGGCAGAACTATGGCTACACCTTC. V is TRBV6-6 and J is TRBJ1-2, with a possible D match to TRBD1 (6 bases). V was cut by 8 bases and J by 2 bases, with 12 bases left in between. The CDR3 runs 13 residues. CDR1 and CDR2 (germline): MNHNY, SVGAGI (reference sequence).

This clonotype was found a few times. The chain recombines TRBV7-6 with TRBJ2-1; possible D gene TRBD1, 5 bases. The ends were cut back, 5 bases at V and 0 bases at J, with 11 bases in the middle. The CDR3 covers 15 residues. Germline values: CDR1 SGHVS, CDR2 FNYEAQ. In nucleotides, the CDR3 is TGTGCCAGCAGCGCGACAGCCGGCTCCTACAATGAGCAGTTCTTC. Translated, it gives CASSATAGSYNEQFF.

This chain connects TRBV5-1 to TRBJ2-2; 12 bases are a match to TRBD1. Germline V gene sequence: CDR1 SGHRS, CDR2 YFSETQ. The CDR3 extends over 16 amino acids. The V gene end was trimmed by 3 bases and the J gene end by 3 bases; junction bases not matched to a gene: 3. In DNA, the CDR3 is TGCGCCAGCAGCTCGGGGACAGGGGGCGACACCGGGGAGCTGTTTTTT. Amino acids: CASSSGTGGDTGELFF. Filled out from reference TRBV5-1 and TRBJ2-2, the complete variable domain reads KAGVTQTPRYLIKTRGQQVTLSCSPISGHRSVSWYQQTPGQGLQFLFEYFSETQRNKGNFPGRFSGRQFSNSRSEMNVSTLELGDSALYLCASSSGTGGDTGELFFGEGSRLTVL.

The gene calls are TRBV20-1 and TRBJ2-7; 10 bases fit TRBD1. The CDR3 length is 16 residues. J was trimmed by 5 bases and V by 6 bases; bases with no gene match: 16. Germline V gene data show CDR1 as DFQATT and CDR2 as SNEGSKA (reference sequence). The CDR3 bases are TGCAGTGCCGGGTTGACAGGGGGCCTGCGGGAGGACGAGCAGTACTTC. It codes for CSAGLTGGLREDEQYF.

This clonotype turned up a few times. The CDR3 DNA follows: TGCGCCACAACCTACCAACCCGGGCCCTCCTACGAGCAGTACTTC. The encoded protein is CATTYQPGPSYEQYF. The chain is built from TRBV5-1 and TRBJ2-7, with D unresolved. Germline V gene data show CDR1 as SGHRS and CDR2 as YFSETQ. Trimming removed 9 bases from V and 0 bases from J, with 19 bases in between. This CDR3 has 15 amino acids.

The genes are TRBV20-1 and TRBJ2-6; TRBD1 is a possible D gene (6 bases). The V end was cut by 3 bases, the J end by 0 bases, with 12 bases between. Germline V lookup: CDR1 DFQATT, CDR2 SNEGSKA (reference sequence). This CDR3 has 16 residues. Here the CDR3 reads CSASGQGPSGANVLTF. The CDR3 DNA sequence: TGCAGTGCTAGCGGGCAGGGGCCCTCTGGGGCCAACGTCCTGACTTTC.

This clonotype was seen once. V is TRBV5-8 and J is TRBJ1-6; D is perhaps TRBD1 (6 bases). CDR1 SGHTS and CDR2 YDEGEE come from the germline V gene. Trimming cost V 0 bases and J 9 bases, with 16 bases left between them. The CDR3 has 16 residues. The CDR3 loop reads CASSLGSTGRSSPLHF. CDR3 nucleotide sequence: TGTGCCAGCAGCTTGGGATCTACAGGGAGGAGTTCACCCCTCCACTTT.

This clonotype showed up just a few times. The chain links TRBV20-1 to TRBJ2-1; TRBD2 matches 8 bases. Germline V gene lookup returns CDR1 DFQATT and CDR2 SNEGSKA (reference sequence). The V and J ends lost 7 bases and 0 bases, in that order; junction bases with no gene match: 5. The CDR3 covers 14 residues. The CDR3 sequence: CSGAGRASYNEQFF. The CDR3 DNA sequence: TGCAGTGGCGCCGGGAGGGCCTCCTACAATGAGCAGTTCTTC.